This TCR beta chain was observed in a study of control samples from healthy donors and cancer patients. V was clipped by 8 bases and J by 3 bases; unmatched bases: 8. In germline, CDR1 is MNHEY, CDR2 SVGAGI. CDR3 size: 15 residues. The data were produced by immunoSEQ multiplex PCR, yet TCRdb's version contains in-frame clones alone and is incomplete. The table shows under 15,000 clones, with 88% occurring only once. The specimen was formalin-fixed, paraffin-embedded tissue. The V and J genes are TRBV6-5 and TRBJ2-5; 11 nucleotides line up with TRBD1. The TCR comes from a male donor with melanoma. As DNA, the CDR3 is TGTGCCAGCCGCCGGACAGGGGGCATCGAAGAGACCCAGTACTTC. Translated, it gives CASRRTGGIEETQYF.